The rows below give T cell receptor beta chains drawn from one sample of a study of blood T cell repertoires in COVID-19. Method: immunoSEQ multiplex PCR; TCRdb's copy keeps in-frame clones and lacks some. In the table there are about 54,000 clones, 91% of which are singletons. The sequencing sample was made of peripheral blood. The receptors here all came from a woman in her sixties with active or convalescent COVID-19. Each CDR3 is given with its conserved first and last residue. The order of the fields is clone size, V gene, CDR3 protein. The listing skips clone size in some rows; elsewhere it reads once, few, many or a size class.

. TRBV10-3 CAISGGFSYNEQFF
once TRBV19 CASRTETGASYEQYF
. TRBV11-2 CASSLDPRGREQYF
. TRBV9 CASSVGGGYTF
. TRBV5-1 CASSRGTVGDIQYF
. TRBV19 CASRRLAGEDTDTQYF
. TRBV7-9 CASSLGRREGPYNEQFF
. TRBV4-1 CASSPSILGAYEQYF
. TRBV7-9 CASSLSGTKPSSYEQYF
. TRBV28 CASSSPLRSYEQYF
. TRBV5-1 CASSLATGTLDEQFF